The subject of this entry is one T cell receptor (beta chain). What it binds is unknown. TCR libraries were built in bulk with a published protocol and specific TCR primers. TCRdb independently ran MiXCR on the PCR reads; one entry per CDR3 protein. The table records approximately 550,000 distinct CDR3 sequences, 20% to 25% of them present only once. Trimming took 6 bases from V and 5 from J, leaving 14 bases between them. Germline V gene data show CDR1 as MNHEY and CDR2 as SVGEGT. The length of the CDR3 is 13 residues. Every naive CD8 library was made from between 20,000 and 1,000,000 sorted cells with 10%, 30% or 50% RNA. Naive CD8 T cells were picked out by sorting for CD8+CD4-CCR7+CD45RA+. The data derive from a study of molecular identifiers for immune sequencing clone quantification. Whole-study findings and limits: Whereas clones above 20 RNA copies held under 1% of naive-cell molecules, they held over 98% of effector molecules.

This chain connects TRBV6-2 or TRBV6-3 to TRBJ2-7; D unresolved. Input material: naive CD8+ T cells from blood, with Jurkat cell RNA spiked in. Stated subset: FACS-sorted CD8+CD4-CCR7+CD45RA+ naive T cells. The sequence was collected from a human donor in good health. Some libraries in this study had Jurkat cell RNA spiked in. CDR3 loop: CASSSYHGDEQYF. CDR3 bases: TGTGCCAGCAGCAGTTACCATGGGGACGAGCAGTACTTC.